This T cell receptor beta chain was obtained from a study of cytomegalovirus exposure and HLA in healthy donors. General observations from the study: An analysis that was carried out later associated 15,000 to 20,000 TCR beta sequences with HLA alleles at 0.05 false discovery rate. The likely explanation for a cluster of highly shared sequence variants was sequencing artifact.

This clone was seen only a few times. Antigen specificity is unknown. While unrecorded immune exposures were likely, the donors were nominally healthy when sampled. The PCR employed 60 Vbeta primers together with 13 Jbeta primers. This table comes from immunoSEQ multiplex PCR, and its TCRdb copy is limited to in-frame clones, with some not included. This table has approximately 130,000 clones, over 60% appearing once. This sequence was found in a female donor in good health and CMV-seropositive. Input material: PBMCs.

CDR3 in amino acids: CASSLGQGREKLFF. As DNA, the CDR3 is TGTGCCAGCAGCTTAGGACAGGGTAGGGAAAAACTGTTTTTT. This chain connects TRBV11-2 to TRBJ1-4; 7 bases line up with TRBD1. V lost 1 base, J lost 8 bases, and 4 bases stayed unmatched. Germline values: CDR1 SGHAT, CDR2 FQNNGV. This CDR3 spans 14 amino acids.